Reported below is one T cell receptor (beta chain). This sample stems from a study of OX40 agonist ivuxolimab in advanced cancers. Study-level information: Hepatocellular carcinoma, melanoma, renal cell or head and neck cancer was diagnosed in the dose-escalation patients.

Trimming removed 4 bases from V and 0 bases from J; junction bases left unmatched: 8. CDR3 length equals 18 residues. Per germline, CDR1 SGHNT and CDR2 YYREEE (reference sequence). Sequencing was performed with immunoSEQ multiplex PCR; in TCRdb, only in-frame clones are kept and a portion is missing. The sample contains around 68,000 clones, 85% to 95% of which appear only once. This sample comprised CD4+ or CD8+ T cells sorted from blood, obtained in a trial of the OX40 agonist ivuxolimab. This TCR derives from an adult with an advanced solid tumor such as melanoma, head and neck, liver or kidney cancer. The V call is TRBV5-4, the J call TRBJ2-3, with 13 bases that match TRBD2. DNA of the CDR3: TGTGCCAGCAGCCTAGGACTAGCGGGAGCATCTAGCACAGATACGCAGTATTTT. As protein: CASSLGLAGASSTDTQYF.